A single sample gave rise to the 13 T cell receptor beta chains below, sequenced in a study of graft-versus-host responses after intestinal transplantation. Profiled with immunoSEQ multiplex PCR; TCRdb holds only in-frame clones, not every one. The profile shows under 75,000 clones, roughly 90% of them singletons. No cognate antigen is known for these TCRs. The input for sequencing was unstimulated CD8+ T cells sorted from spleen or lymph node cells, taken before transplant. The receptors were gathered from a human donor who was the organ donor for an intestinal transplant.

This clone was detected a few times. The chain employs TRBV7-9 and TRBJ2-2, with TRBD1 matching over 9 bases. CDR1 and CDR2 from the germline V gene are SEHNR and FQNEAQ (reference sequence). V trimming: 5 bases; J trimming: 5 bases; junction bases outside the gene matches: 6. This CDR3 contains 15 residues. For the CDR3, the DNA is TGTGCCAGCAGCAAAGGACAGGGGAGGACCGGGGAGCTGTTTTTT. Protein: CASSKGQGRTGELFF.

The chain employs TRBV7-8 and TRBJ1-1, with D possibly TRBD1 on 5 matching bases. This CDR3 has 19 residues. CDR1 is SGHVS, CDR2 FQNEAQ, per germline. Trimming took 1 base from V and 0 from J, leaving 21 bases between them. For the CDR3, the DNA is TGTGCCAGCAGCTTAGAATTTCGGGGGATCTCTCGGATGAACACTGAAGCTTTCTTT. Translating it yields CASSLEFRGISRMNTEAFF.

The chain is built from TRBV6-1 and TRBJ1-1; tentative D call: TRBD1 (6 bases). The V end lost 3 bases, the J end lost 10 bases, and 9 bases lay between the germline ends. This CDR3 is built from 11 residues. Germline CDR1 reads MNHNS; CDR2 reads SASEGT. CDR3 nucleotides: TGTGCCAGCAGTGAGCCCAGGGGAGCTTTCTTT. Residues: CASSEPRGAFF.

The chain is built from TRBV6-1 and TRBJ1-2; D not resolved. V lost 6 bases to trimming and J lost 4 bases, with 12 bases between them. Germline CDR1 is MNHNS and CDR2 is SASEGT. The CDR3 totals 13 residues. The CDR3 loop reads CASRDGEGYGYTF. DNA of the CDR3: TGTGCCAGCAGGGACGGGGAGGGCTATGGCTACACCTTC.

The chain combines TRBV5-8 with TRBJ2-7; a weak D match, TRBD1 (5 bases). This CDR3 has 15 amino acids. In germline, CDR1 is SGHTS, CDR2 YDEGEE. The V end lost 1 base, the J end lost 2 bases, and 13 bases lay between the germline ends. CDR3 DNA sequence: TGTGCCAGCAGCTTGTACCCGGACACACCCTACGAGCAGTACGTC. Its translation: CASSLYPDTPYEQYV.

V and J are TRBV4-1 and TRBJ2-5, with 9 bases that match TRBD2. The CDR3 runs 16 residues. The ends lost 1 base at V and 0 bases at J; junction bases unmatched: 3. Per the germline V gene, CDR1 is MGHRA and CDR2 is YSYEKL. The CDR3, as DNA: TGCGCCAGCAGCCAAGCCCCTAGCGGGGACCAAGAGACCCAGTACTTC. This encodes CASSQAPSGDQETQYF.

The chain couples TRBV6-6 to TRBJ1-2, with D possibly matching TRBD1 (6 bases). The CDR3 sequence is 15 residues long. The V and J ends lost 0 bases and 3 bases respectively, with 11 bases between them. Germline CDR1 reads MNHNY; CDR2 reads SVGAGI (reference sequence). CDR3 in amino acids: CASSYSGDTHYGYTF. The CDR3 DNA reads TGTGCCAGCAGTTACTCGGGGGACACCCACTATGGCTACACCTTC.

The chain carries TRBV28 and TRBJ2-1; 9 bases line up with TRBD2. CDR3 length: 15 amino acids. Trimming removed 6 bases from V and 0 bases from J; junction bases left unmatched: 3. Germline V lookup: CDR1 MDHEN, CDR2 SYDVKM. The CDR3 reads CASSETSGSYNEQFF. CDR3 bases: TGTGCCAGCAGCGAGACTAGCGGCTCCTACAATGAGCAGTTCTTC.

As DNA, the CDR3 is TGCAGCACAGGACAGGATTATGGCTACACCTTC. Its protein is CSTGQDYGYTF. This chain joins TRBV29-1 and TRBJ1-2, with 7 bases matching TRBD1. The junction had 5 bases not matched to a gene; V was cut back by 8 bases and J by 5 bases. The CDR3 contains 11 residues. CDR1 and CDR2 from the germline V gene are SQVTM and ANQGSEA. The full variable domain, its missing parts supplied by reference TRBV29-1 and TRBJ1-2, is SAVISQKPSRDICQRGTSLTIQCQVDSQVTMMFWYRQQPGQSLTLIATANQGSEATYESGFVIDKFPISRPNLTFSTLTVSNMSPEDSSIYLCSTGQDYGYTFGSGTRLTVV.

This chain uses TRBV10-3 with TRBJ2-2, with 7 nucleotides matching TRBD2. Trimming at V came to 0 bases and at J to 3 bases, leaving 13 bases not matched to a gene. Germline V gives CDR1 ENHRY, CDR2 SYGVKD. CDR3 size: 19 residues. The CDR3 DNA is TGTGCCATCAGTGAGTCTCGACTAGCCGGTGTTCGGGACACCGGGGAGCTGTTTTTT. This translates into CAISESRLAGVRDTGELFF.

This chain connects TRBV20-1 to TRBJ1-1; D is uncertain. The germline V gene encodes CDR1 DFQATT and CDR2 SNEGSKA (reference sequence). Trimming removed 6 bases at V and 8 bases at J, with 10 bases between. This CDR3 has 10 residues. The CDR3 coding sequence is TGCAGTGCAGTGAGGGCCGAAGCTTTCTTT. Amino acids: CSAVRAEAFF.

The V call is TRBV2, the J call TRBJ2-7, with 9 bases lining up with TRBD1. CDR3 size: 15 residues. Germline CDR1 and CDR2: SNHLY and FYNNEI. The CDR3 DNA sequence: TGTGCCAGCAGAGGCTCGGACAGGGGCCCCTACGAGCAGCACGTC. It encodes CASRGSDRGPYEQHV.

As DNA, the CDR3 is TGTGCCAGCAGCTTAGTGGAGGCAGGAACTGAAGCTTTCTTT. It specifies CASSLVEAGTEAFF. The rearrangement links TRBV7-2 to TRBJ1-1, with unresolved D. V was shortened by 1 base and J by 5 bases, with 11 bases between the two germline ends. Germline V gives CDR1 SGHTA, CDR2 FQGNSA. The CDR3 spans 14 residues. The full variable domain, completed using reference TRBV7-2 and TRBJ1-1, is GAGVSQSPSNKVTEKGKDVELRCDPISGHTALYWYRQSLGQGLEFLIYFQGNSAPDKSGLPSDRFSAERTGGSVSTLTIQRTQQEDSAVYLCASSLVEAGTEAFFGQGTRLTVV.